This T cell receptor beta chain was profiled in a study of neurological immune-mediated disorders. General study results and limits: HTLV-1-associated myelopathy led in TCR clonal expansion, while multiple sclerosis ranked lowest, below healthy controls.

This clonotype was counted ten times or more. Its specificity is unknown. The V segment lost 5 bases and the J segment 3 bases; nucleotides outside the gene matches: 9. Germline values: CDR1 SGHRS, CDR2 YFSETQ. This CDR3 contains 16 residues. The cDNA was generated through 5'RACE incorporating 10-nucleotide random UMIs. TCRdb ran MiXCR on the 5' RACE reads and lists one entry per CDR3 protein. Of some 24,000 distinct CDR3 sequences in the sample, 13% were seen once. Sample: PBMCs. J is TRBJ2-3 and V is TRBV5-1; 10 nucleotides align to TRBD1. The sequence was obtained from a woman in her thirties or forties with HTLV-1-associated myelopathy (HAM/TSP). CDR3 in amino acids: CASRSDRGRATDTQYF. The CDR3 DNA reads TGCGCCAGCAGGTCCGACAGGGGGCGCGCAACAGATACGCAGTATTTT.